Below are 25 T cell receptor beta chains sequenced from a single sample in a study of metastatic and nonmetastatic thyroid tumors. The entire patient cohort was treatment-naive prior to thyroid surgery. With MiXCR, TCRdb called clones anew from the PCR reads. The table shows about 20,000 clones, with 12% occurring only once. What was sequenced was blood. The receptors stem from a male donor with papillary thyroid cancer or a benign thyroid nodule (not recorded which). Some clones in this sample may be carry-over from other donors' samples.

The table lists this clone with many counts. CDR3 loop: CASSQYVGLAGSNTGELFF. DNA of the CDR3: TGTGCCAGCAGCCAATACGTAGGACTAGCGGGGTCGAACACCGGGGAGCTGTTTTTT. The chain carries TRBV3-1 and TRBJ2-2, with TRBD2 matching over 12 bases. The J segment lost 0 bases and the V segment lost 2 bases, leaving 7 bases of the junction unmatched. Germline values: CDR1 LGHDT, CDR2 YNNKEL (reference sequence). The CDR3 contains 19 residues.

This clone was counted many times. The chain combines TRBV19 with TRBJ1-5; TRBD1 aligns across 11 bases. The trim removed 10 bases at V and 0 bases at J, leaving 5 bases unmatched. Germline V gene lookup returns CDR1 LNHDA and CDR2 SQIVND (reference sequence). The CDR3 covers 15 residues. The CDR3 sequence: CATWTGGNSNQPQHF. The CDR3 nucleotides are TGTGCCACCTGGACAGGGGGCAATAGCAATCAGCCCCAGCATTTT.

This clone was observed a few times. The chain is built from TRBV5-1 and TRBJ2-7; 9 bases fit TRBD2. V trimming: 3 bases; J trimming: 1 base; junction bases outside the gene matches: 8. The length of the CDR3 is 16 residues. Germline loops: CDR1 SGHRS, CDR2 YFSETQ. CDR3 in amino acids: CASSWGTLAGSYEQYF. The DNA of the CDR3 is TGCGCCAGCAGCTGGGGGACCCTAGCGGGATCCTACGAGCAGTACTTC.

This clone has ten or more counts. The chain combines TRBV2 with TRBJ1-4, with a tentative D call TRBD1 (5 bases). Deletions cut 6 bases from V and 7 bases from J, with 15 bases between. The CDR3 runs to 14 residues. Germline V gene sequence: CDR1 SNHLY, CDR2 FYNNEI. CDR3 protein: CASRNQGRSEKLFF. In DNA form, the CDR3 reads TGTGCCAGCAGGAACCAGGGTCGGAGTGAAAAACTGTTTTTT.

DNA of the CDR3: TGTGCCAGCAGTTTATCAGTTGTTAATTCACCCCTCCACTTT. It is translated as CASSLSVVNSPLHF. The J gene is TRBJ1-6, the V gene TRBV27, with D hard to call. The CDR3 has 14 residues. V shed 0 bases and J shed 6 bases, with 6 bases lying between them. Germline loops: CDR1 MNHEY, CDR2 SMNVEV (reference sequence).

This clone appeared a few times. Here the CDR3 DNA reads TGTGCCAGCAGTGAAAGCATCGGACAGGCCTGGACGGGGAGACGGGGCTACACCTTC. Amino acids: CASSESIGQAWTGRRGYTF. The gene calls are TRBV2 and TRBJ1-2; 7 nucleotides align to TRBD1. This CDR3 region has 19 residues. Per the germline V gene, CDR1 is SNHLY and CDR2 is FYNNEI. After removal of 2 bases from V and 8 bases from J, the junction contained 23 bases not matched to a gene.

This clone was recorded many times. This chain uses TRBV5-1 with TRBJ2-5; the D gene could be TRBD1 or TRBD2 (5 bases each). The CDR3 length is 20 residues. Trimming stripped 1 base from V and 6 bases from J, with 31 bases between. CDR1 is SGHRS, CDR2 YFSETQ, per germline. The CDR3 protein is CASSLSRRHQAGTTDKTQYF. The CDR3 bases are TGCGCCAGCAGCTTGTCGCGAAGGCACCAAGCCGGGACCACGGACAAGACCCAGTACTTC.

This clone came up many times. The V gene is TRBV5-1, the J gene TRBJ2-7, with a weak D call TRBD2 (6 bases). Germline CDR1 and CDR2: SGHRS and YFSETQ. The CDR3 extends over 11 amino acids. V was cut by 4 bases and J by 7 bases, with 9 bases left in between. The CDR3 nucleotides are TGCGCCAGCAGCCTGGGGGGAGAGCAGTACTTC. It encodes CASSLGGEQYF.

This clone was picked up many times. The V call is TRBV2, the J call TRBJ2-7; TRBD2 agrees at 8 bases. From germline, CDR1 is SNHLY and CDR2 FYNNEI. V was clipped by 7 bases and J by 1 base; unmatched bases: 6. The CDR3 loop spans 14 amino acids. The CDR3 nucleotides read TGTGCCAGCAAGGGGGGACTAGAGTCCTACGAGCAGTACTTC. The encoded protein is CASKGGLESYEQYF.

This clone was counted between two and nine times. The chain employs TRBV15 and TRBJ1-1; D may be TRBD1 (6 bases). The CDR3 is made up of 15 amino acids. V gave up 4 bases and J gave up 0 bases, with 12 bases separating them. Germline V lookup: CDR1 LNHNV, CDR2 YYDKDF (reference sequence). The DNA for the CDR3 is TGTGCCACCAGCAATGGCGGGGGCATGAACACTGAAGCTTTCTTT. Its translation is CATSNGGGMNTEAFF.

There are many counts of this clone. This rearrangement joins TRBV10-2 to TRBJ1-2; 9 bases line up with TRBD1. The CDR3 loop spans 13 amino acids. The junction had 3 bases not matched to a gene; V was cut back by 6 bases and J by 4 bases. Looked up from germline, CDR1 is WSHSY and CDR2 is SAAADI. CDR3 nucleotides: TGCGCCAGCAGGGGACAGGGCGGCTATGGCTACACCTTC. It yields the protein CASRGQGGYGYTF.

This clone was found a few times. The same CDR3 also results from other DNA sequences found in this sample. The DNA of the CDR3 is TGCAGTGCTAGAGGGACTAGCGGCGGGCAGTACTTC. Protein: CSARGTSGGQYF. V usage is TRBV20-1 and J usage is TRBJ2-7, with 10 bases fitting TRBD2. The CDR3 extends over 12 amino acids. The trim removed 1 base at V and 9 bases at J, leaving 3 bases unmatched. In germline, CDR1 is DFQATT, CDR2 SNEGSKA (reference sequence).

This clone was observed at least ten times. The gene calls are TRBV12-5 and TRBJ2-1; D gene ambiguous. In germline, CDR1 is LGHNT, CDR2 FRNRAP. The CDR3 has 13 residues. Trimming left V 0 bases short and J 5 bases short, with 5 bases between. CDR3 nucleotides: TGTGCTAGTGGTTTGGTAACCAACAATGAGCAGTTCTTC. Amino acid sequence: CASGLVTNNEQFF.

This clone was recorded many times. The chain is built from TRBV3-1 and TRBJ2-1; D might be TRBD2 (6 bases). The V end was cut by 3 bases, the J end by 9 bases, with 15 bases between. The V gene's germline CDR1 is LGHDT and CDR2 YNNKEL (reference sequence). The CDR3 has 14 amino acids. The CDR3 reads CASSQGLPTVEQFF. Written as DNA, the CDR3 is TGTGCCAGCAGCCAGGGACTCCCCACCGTTGAGCAGTTCTTC.

By its share, this clone is medium-sized. V is TRBV30 and J is TRBJ2-2; 9 positions agree with TRBD1. Germline V CDR1 and CDR2: GTSNPN, SVGIG (reference sequence). Trimming took 4 bases from V and 5 from J; bases not matched to a gene: 8. The CDR3 has 15 amino acids. The CDR3 reads CAWKQQGAGTGELFF. CDR3 in DNA: TGTGCCTGGAAACAACAGGGGGCAGGAACCGGGGAGCTGTTTTTT.

This rearrangement joins TRBV4-1 to TRBJ2-7, with 7 bases identical to TRBD1. Germline V gene data show CDR1 as MGHRA and CDR2 as YSYEKL. V shed 10 bases and J 3 bases; nucleotides not matched to a gene: 15. The CDR3 has 15 amino acids. CDR3 protein: CAIIQAPGQNYEQYF. For the CDR3, the DNA is TGCGCCATCATCCAAGCCCCGGGACAGAACTACGAGCAGTACTTC.

This clone was recorded at least ten times. This sample also contains other DNA sequences that code for the same CDR3. V gene TRBV6-4 combines with J gene TRBJ2-3; D remains ambiguous. V gave up 2 bases and J gave up 0 bases, with 3 bases separating them. This CDR3 spans 13 amino acids. Per germline, CDR1 MRHNA and CDR2 SNTAGT. The CDR3 loop is CASSDGSTDTQYF. The CDR3 coding sequence is TGTGCCAGCAGTGACGGGAGCACAGATACGCAGTATTTT.

This clone was picked up many times. The V gene is TRBV20-1, the J gene TRBJ1-2; unclear D gene. The CDR3 is 13 amino acids. Germline values: CDR1 DFQATT, CDR2 SNEGSKA (reference sequence). Deletions cut 5 bases from V and 8 bases from J, with 18 bases between. This CDR3 is CSAPSYYEGGYTF. DNA of the CDR3: TGCAGTGCTCCATCGTACTACGAGGGAGGCTACACCTTC.

This clone was seen repeatedly, ten times or more. A single base separates this from a much larger clone, so it may be a read error. This sample also contains other DNA sequences that code for the same CDR3. The chain combines TRBV16 with TRBJ2-1; no definite D call. The CDR3 has 14 residues. The germline V gene has CDR1 KGHSY and CDR2 FQNENV. The CDR3 loop reads CASSHLDGINEQFF. For the CDR3, the DNA is TGTGCCAGCAGCCACCTGGACGGAATCAATGAGCAATTCTTC.

In this sample, this clone turned up many times. The CDR3 spells CASLSTESGNTIYF. The CDR3 DNA sequence: TGTGCCAGCCTAAGCACGGAATCTGGAAACACCATATATTTT. The V call is TRBV28, the J call TRBJ1-3; no definite D call. The germline V and J ends were trimmed by 8 bases and 1 base, with 12 bases remaining between them. Germline CDR1 is MDHEN and CDR2 is SYDVKM. This CDR3 is 14 amino acids long. The variable domain in full, with the rest retrieved from reference TRBV28 and TRBJ1-3, is DVKVTQSSRYLVKRTGEKVFLECVQDMDHENMFWYRQDPGLGLRLIYFSYDVKMKEKGDIPEGYSVSREKKERFSLILESASTNQTSMYLCASLSTESGNTIYFGEGSWLTVV.

The chain uses TRBV6-5 and TRBJ2-1; 7 bases map to TRBD1. The junction had 7 bases not matched to a gene; V was cut back by 5 bases and J by 15 bases. This CDR3 is 11 amino acids long. Germline CDR1 and CDR2: MNHEY and SVGAGI. DNA for the CDR3: TGTGCCAGCAGTCCTCGACAGGGTCTGTTCTTC. Protein product: CASSPRQGLFF.

This clone was observed at least ten times. The chain couples TRBV9 to TRBJ2-2; no definite D call. From germline, CDR1 is SGDLS and CDR2 YYNGEE. V lost 0 bases and J 0 bases, leaving 6 bases between the germline ends. This CDR3 comprises 15 residues. CDR3 coding DNA: TGTGCCAGCAGCGTAGGACTTGCGAACACCGGGGAGCTGTTTTTT. It translates to CASSVGLANTGELFF.

Ten or more counts support this clone. CDR3 DNA: TGTGCCAGCAGCGTAGAAGGTACAGGGAAAGATACGCAGTATTTT. Encoded protein: CASSVEGTGKDTQYF. V gene TRBV9 combines with J gene TRBJ2-3; D is perhaps TRBD1 (6 bases). V was pared by 0 bases and J by 5 bases, with 13 bases between. From germline, CDR1 is SGDLS and CDR2 YYNGEE. The CDR3 covers 15 residues.

The J gene is TRBJ2-7, the V gene TRBV6-2 or TRBV6-3, with 8 bases lining up with TRBD1. CDR1 is MNHEY, CDR2 SVGEGT, per germline. The CDR3 loop spans 12 amino acids. V gave up 10 bases and J gave up 5 bases; unmatched junction bases: 7. CDR3 region: CAIQHRGNEQYF. The CDR3 nucleotides read TGTGCCATCCAACACAGGGGGAACGAGCAGTACTTC.

The chain combines TRBV7-9 with TRBJ2-5, with D tentatively TRBD1 or TRBD2 (5 bases each). The CDR3 length is 15 residues. Germline assignment: CDR1 SEHNR and CDR2 FQNEAQ (reference sequence). Trimming removed 9 bases from V and 4 bases from J, with 21 bases in between. The CDR3 sequence is CASSDSERRGETQYF. In DNA, the CDR3 is TGTGCCAGTAGCGATAGCGAGAGAAGGGGAGAGACCCAGTACTTC.